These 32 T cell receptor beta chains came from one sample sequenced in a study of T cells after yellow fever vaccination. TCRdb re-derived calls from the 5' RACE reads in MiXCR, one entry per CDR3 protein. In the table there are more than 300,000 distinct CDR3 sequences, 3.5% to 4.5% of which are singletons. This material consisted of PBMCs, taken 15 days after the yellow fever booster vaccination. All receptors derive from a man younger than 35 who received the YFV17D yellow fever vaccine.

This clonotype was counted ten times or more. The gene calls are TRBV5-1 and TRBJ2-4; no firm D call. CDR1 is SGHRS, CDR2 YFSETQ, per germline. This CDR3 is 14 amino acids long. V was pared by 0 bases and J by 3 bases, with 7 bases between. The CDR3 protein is CASSLDLVKNIQYF. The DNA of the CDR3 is TGCGCCAGCAGCTTGGATTTAGTCAAAAACATTCAGTACTTC.

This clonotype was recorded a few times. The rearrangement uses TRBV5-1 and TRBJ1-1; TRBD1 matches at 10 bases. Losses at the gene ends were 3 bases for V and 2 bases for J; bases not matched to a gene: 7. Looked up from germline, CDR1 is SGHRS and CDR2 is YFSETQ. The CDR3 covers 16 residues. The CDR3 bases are TGCGCCAGCAGCTCGTGGGACAGGGGATCCAACACTGAAGCTTTCTTT. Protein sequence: CASSSWDRGSNTEAFF.

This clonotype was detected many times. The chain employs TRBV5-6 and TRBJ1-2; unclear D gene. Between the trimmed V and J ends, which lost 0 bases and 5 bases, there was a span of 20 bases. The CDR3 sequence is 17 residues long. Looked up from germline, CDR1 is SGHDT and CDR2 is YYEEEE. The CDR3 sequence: CASSLDFSSGTTYGYTF. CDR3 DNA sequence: TGTGCCAGCAGCTTGGATTTTTCGTCAGGAACGACGTATGGCTACACCTTC.

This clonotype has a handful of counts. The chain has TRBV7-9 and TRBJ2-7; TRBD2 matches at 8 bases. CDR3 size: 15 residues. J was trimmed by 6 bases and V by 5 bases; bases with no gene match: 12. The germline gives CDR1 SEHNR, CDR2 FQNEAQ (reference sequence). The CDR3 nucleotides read TGTGCCAGCAGCGCCCCAGCAGCGGGGGTCGGCGAGCAGTACTTC. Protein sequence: CASSAPAAGVGEQYF.

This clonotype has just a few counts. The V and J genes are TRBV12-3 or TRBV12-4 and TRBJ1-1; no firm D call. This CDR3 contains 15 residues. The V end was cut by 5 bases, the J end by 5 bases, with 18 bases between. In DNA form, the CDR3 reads TGTGCCAGCAGTCCGGCGGGAGGGCTCTGGACTGAAGCTTTCTTT. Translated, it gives CASSPAGGLWTEAFF.

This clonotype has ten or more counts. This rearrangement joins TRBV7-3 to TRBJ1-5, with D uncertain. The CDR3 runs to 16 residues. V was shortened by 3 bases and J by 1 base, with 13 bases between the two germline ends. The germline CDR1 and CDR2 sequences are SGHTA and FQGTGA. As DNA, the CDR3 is TGTGCCAGCAGCTTGAAGGGCATCTTGAGCAATCAGCCCCAGCATTTT. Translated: CASSLKGILSNQPQHF.

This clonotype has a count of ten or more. The CDR3 spells CASSLGTSGGHYEQYF. The CDR3, as DNA: TGTGCCAGCAGCCTCGGGACTAGCGGGGGCCATTACGAGCAGTACTTC. The chain recombines TRBV7-2 with TRBJ2-7, with TRBD2 matching over 14 bases. In germline, CDR1 is SGHTA, CDR2 FQGNSA. The V gene end was trimmed by 5 bases and the J gene end by 4 bases; junction bases not matched to a gene: 7. The CDR3 length is 16 residues.

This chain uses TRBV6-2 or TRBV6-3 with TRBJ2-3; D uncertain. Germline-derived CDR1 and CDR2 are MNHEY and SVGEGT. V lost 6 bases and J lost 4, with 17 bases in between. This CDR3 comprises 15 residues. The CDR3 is CASRRFSGLSDTQYF. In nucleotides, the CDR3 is TGTGCCAGCAGAAGGTTCTCGGGTCTATCAGATACGCAGTATTTT.

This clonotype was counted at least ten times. The CDR3 spells CASSLYRNYGYTF. CDR3 in DNA: TGTGCCAGCAGCTTATACCGGAACTATGGCTACACCTTC. This chain joins TRBV7-2 and TRBJ1-2; D is unresolved. Germline assignment: CDR1 SGHTA and CDR2 FQGNSA. Deletions cut 2 bases from V and 2 bases from J, with 6 bases between. The CDR3 is 13 amino acids.

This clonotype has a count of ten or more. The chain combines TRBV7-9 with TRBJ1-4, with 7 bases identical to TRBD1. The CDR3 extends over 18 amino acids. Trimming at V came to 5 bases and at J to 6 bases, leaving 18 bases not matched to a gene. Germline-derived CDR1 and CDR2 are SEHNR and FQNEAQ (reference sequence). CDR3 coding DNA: TGTGCCAGCAGCAATACTATCGGACAGGCAGCGAACTATGAAAAACTGTTTTTT. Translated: CASSNTIGQAANYEKLFF.

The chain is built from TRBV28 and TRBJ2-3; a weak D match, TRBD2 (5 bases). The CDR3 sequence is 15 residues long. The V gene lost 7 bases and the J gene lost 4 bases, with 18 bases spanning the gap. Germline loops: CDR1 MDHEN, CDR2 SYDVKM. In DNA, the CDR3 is TGTGCCAGCACCCTAGCTGTTGGGGTGGCAGATACGCAGTATTTT. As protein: CASTLAVGVADTQYF.

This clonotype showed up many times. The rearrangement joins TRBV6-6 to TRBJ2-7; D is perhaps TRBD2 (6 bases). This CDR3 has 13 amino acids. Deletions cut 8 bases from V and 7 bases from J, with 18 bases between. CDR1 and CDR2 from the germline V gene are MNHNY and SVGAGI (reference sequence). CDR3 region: CASELIGGGEQYF. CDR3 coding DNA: TGTGCCAGCGAGTTAATAGGTGGGGGGGAGCAGTACTTC.

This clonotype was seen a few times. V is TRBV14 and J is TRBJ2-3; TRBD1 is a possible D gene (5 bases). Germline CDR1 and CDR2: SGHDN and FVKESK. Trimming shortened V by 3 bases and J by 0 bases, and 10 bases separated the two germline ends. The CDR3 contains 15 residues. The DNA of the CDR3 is TGTGCCAGCAGCCACAGGGCCCACAGCACAGATACGCAGTATTTT. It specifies CASSHRAHSTDTQYF.

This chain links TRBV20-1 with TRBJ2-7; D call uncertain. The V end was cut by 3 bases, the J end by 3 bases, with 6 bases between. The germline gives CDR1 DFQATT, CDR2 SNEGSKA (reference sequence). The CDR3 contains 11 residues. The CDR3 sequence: CSASDHYEQYF. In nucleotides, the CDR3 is TGCAGTGCTAGTGACCACTACGAGCAGTACTTC.

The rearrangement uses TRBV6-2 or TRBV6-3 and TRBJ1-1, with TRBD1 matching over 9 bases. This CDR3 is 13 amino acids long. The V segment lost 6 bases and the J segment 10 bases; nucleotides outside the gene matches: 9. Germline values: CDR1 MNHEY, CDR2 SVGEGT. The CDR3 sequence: CASRVQGAVGAFF. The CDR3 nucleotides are TGTGCCAGCAGAGTACAGGGGGCTGTAGGAGCTTTCTTT.

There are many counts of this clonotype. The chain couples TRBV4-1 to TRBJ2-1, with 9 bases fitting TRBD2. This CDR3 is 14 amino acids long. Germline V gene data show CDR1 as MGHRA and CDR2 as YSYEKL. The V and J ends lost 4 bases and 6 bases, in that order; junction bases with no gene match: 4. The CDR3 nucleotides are TGCGCCAGCAGCCGATCGGGACTAGCCAATGAGCAGTTCTTC. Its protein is CASSRSGLANEQFF.

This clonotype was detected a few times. This chain's CDR3 is CASSSALRRGGIDEQFF. The CDR3 nucleotides read TGTGCCAGTAGTTCGGCCCTTCGACGGGGGGGCATCGATGAGCAGTTCTTC. The rearrangement links TRBV19 to TRBJ2-1; 8 bases fit TRBD2. Trimming took 5 bases from V and 8 from J; bases not matched to a gene: 17. The CDR3 is 17 residues long. CDR1 is LNHDA, CDR2 SQIVND, per germline (reference sequence).

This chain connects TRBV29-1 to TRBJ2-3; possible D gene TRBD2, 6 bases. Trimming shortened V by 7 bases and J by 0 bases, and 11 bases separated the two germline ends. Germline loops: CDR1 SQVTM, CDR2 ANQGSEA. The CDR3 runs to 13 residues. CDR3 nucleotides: TGCAGCGCGGGGGTAACTAGCACAGATACGCAGTATTTT. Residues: CSAGVTSTDTQYF.

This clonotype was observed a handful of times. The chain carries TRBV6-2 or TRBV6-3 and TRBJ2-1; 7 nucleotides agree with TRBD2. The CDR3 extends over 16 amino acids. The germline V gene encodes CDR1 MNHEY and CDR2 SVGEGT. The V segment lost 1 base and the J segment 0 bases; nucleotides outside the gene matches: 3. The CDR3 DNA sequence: TGTGCCAGCAGTTACTTCGGCGGGAGCTCCTACAATGAGCAGTTCTTC. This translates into CASSYFGGSSYNEQFF.

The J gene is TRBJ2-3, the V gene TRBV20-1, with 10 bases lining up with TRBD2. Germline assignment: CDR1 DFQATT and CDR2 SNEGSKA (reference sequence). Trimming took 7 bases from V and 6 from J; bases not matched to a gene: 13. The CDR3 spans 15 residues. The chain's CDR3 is CSGSRTSGVQDTQYF. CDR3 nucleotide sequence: TGCAGTGGGAGTCGCACTAGCGGGGTTCAGGATACGCAGTATTTT.

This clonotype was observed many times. The CDR3 here is CSVEVQVKETQYF. CDR3 nucleotides: TGCAGCGTTGAAGTACAGGTGAAAGAGACCCAGTACTTC. V usage is TRBV29-1 and J usage is TRBJ2-5; TRBD1 might be the D (5 bases). The ends were cut back, 1 base at V and 3 bases at J, with 9 bases in the middle. The germline V gene has CDR1 SQVTM and CDR2 ANQGSEA. The CDR3 sequence is 13 residues long.

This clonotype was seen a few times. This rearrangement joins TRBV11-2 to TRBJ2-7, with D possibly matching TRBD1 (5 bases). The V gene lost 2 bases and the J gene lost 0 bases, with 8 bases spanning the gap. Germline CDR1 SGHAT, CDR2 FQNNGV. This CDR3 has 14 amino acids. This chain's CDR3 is CASSLQGFSYEQYF. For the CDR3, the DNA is TGTGCCAGCAGCTTACAGGGCTTCTCCTACGAGCAGTACTTC. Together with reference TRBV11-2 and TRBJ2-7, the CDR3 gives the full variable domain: EAGVAQSPRYKIIEKRQSVAFWCNPISGHATLYWYQQILGQGPKLLIQFQNNGVVDDSQLPKDRFSAERLKGVDSTLKIQPAKLEDSAVYLCASSLQGFSYEQYFGPGTRLTVT.

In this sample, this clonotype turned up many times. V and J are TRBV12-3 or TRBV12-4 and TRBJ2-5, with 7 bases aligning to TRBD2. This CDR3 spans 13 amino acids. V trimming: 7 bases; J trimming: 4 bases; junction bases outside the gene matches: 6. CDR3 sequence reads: CASTPGGGETQYF. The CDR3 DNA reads TGTGCCAGCACCCCGGGCGGGGGAGAGACCCAGTACTTC.

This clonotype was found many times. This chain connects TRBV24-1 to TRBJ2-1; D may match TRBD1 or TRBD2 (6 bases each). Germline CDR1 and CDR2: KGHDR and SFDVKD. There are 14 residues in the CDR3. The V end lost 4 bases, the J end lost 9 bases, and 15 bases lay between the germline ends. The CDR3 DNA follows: TGTGCCACCAGTGACTCCACAGGGAGGCCTGAGCAGTTCTTC. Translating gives CATSDSTGRPEQFF.

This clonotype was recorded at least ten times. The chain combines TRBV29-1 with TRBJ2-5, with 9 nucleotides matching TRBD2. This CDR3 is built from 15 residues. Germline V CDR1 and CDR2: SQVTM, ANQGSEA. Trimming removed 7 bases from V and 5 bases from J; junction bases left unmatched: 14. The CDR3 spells CSAAPMTSGGETQYF. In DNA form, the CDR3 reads TGCAGCGCCGCCCCGATGACTAGCGGCGGCGAGACCCAGTACTTC.

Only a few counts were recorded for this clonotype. The CDR3 nucleotides read TGTGCCAGCAGTTTAATGATTGGCTATGGCTACACCTTC. Its translation is CASSLMIGYGYTF. The rearrangement joins TRBV27 to TRBJ1-2, with D uncertain. V lost 2 bases and J lost 4, with 8 bases in between. In germline, CDR1 is MNHEY, CDR2 SMNVEV (reference sequence). This CDR3 region has 13 residues.

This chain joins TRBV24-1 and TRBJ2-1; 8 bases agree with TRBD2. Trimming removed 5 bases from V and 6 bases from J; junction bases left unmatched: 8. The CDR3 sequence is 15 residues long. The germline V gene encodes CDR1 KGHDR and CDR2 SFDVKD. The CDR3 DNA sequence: TGTGCCACCAGTGCCCGGGGGGGGCCACTCAATGAGCAGTTCTTC. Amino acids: CATSARGGPLNEQFF.

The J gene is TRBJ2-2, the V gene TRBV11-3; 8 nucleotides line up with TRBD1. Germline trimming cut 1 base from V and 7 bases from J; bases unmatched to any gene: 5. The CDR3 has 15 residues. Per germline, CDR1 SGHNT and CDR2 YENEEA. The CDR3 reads CASSLVVQGVGELFF. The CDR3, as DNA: TGTGCCAGCAGCTTAGTGGTACAGGGGGTCGGGGAGCTGTTTTTT.

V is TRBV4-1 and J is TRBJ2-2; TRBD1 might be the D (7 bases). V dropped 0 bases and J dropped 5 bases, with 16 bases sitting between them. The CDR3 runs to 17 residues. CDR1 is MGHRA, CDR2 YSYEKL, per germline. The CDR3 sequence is CASSQDAAGGWTGELFF. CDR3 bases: TGCGCCAGCAGCCAAGACGCGGCAGGGGGGTGGACCGGGGAGCTGTTTTTT.

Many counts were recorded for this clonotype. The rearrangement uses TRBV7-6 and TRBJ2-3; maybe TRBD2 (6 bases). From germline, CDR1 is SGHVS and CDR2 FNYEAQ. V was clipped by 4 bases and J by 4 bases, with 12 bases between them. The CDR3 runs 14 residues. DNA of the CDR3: TGTGCCAGCAGCTCCGGGACTCCTTCAGATACGCAGTATTTT. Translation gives CASSSGTPSDTQYF.

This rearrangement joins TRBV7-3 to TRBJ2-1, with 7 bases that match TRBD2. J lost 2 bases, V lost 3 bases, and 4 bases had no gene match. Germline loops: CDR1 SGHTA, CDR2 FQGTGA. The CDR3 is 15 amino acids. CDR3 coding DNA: TGTGCCAGCAGCTTTTATCGGGGGGCCTACAATGAGCAGTTCTTC. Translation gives CASSFYRGAYNEQFF.

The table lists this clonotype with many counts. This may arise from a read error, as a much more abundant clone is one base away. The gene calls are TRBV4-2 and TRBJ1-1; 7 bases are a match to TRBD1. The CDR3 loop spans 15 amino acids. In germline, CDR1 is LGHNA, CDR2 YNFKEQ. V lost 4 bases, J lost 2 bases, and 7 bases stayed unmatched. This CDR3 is CASSPRDRPNTEAFF. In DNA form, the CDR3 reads TGTGCCAGCAGCCCCCGGGACAGACCAAACACTGAAGCTTTCTTT.